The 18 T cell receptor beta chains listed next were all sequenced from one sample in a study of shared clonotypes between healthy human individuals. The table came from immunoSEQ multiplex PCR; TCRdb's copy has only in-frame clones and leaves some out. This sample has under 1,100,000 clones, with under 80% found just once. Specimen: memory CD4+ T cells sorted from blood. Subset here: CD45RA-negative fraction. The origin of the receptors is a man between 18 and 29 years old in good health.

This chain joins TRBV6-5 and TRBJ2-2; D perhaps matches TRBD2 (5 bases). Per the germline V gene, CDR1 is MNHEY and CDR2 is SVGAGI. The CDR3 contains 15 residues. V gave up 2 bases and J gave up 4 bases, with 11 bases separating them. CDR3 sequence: CASSYRDAATGELFF. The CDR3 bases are TGTGCCAGCAGTTACCGGGATGCGGCCACCGGGGAGCTGTTTTTT.

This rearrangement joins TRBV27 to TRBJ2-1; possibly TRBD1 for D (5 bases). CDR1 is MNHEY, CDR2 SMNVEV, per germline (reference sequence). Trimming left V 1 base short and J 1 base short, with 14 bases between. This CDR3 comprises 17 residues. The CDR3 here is CASSLLGIRASYNEQFF. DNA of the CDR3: TGTGCCAGCAGTTTATTGGGTATCAGGGCTTCCTACAATGAGCAGTTCTTC.

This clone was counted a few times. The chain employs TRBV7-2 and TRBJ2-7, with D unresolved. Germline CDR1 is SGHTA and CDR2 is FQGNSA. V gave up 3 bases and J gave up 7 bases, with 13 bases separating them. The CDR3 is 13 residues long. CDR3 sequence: CASSFDRSGEQYF. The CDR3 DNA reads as TGTGCCAGCAGCTTCGATAGGTCAGGAGAGCAGTACTTC.

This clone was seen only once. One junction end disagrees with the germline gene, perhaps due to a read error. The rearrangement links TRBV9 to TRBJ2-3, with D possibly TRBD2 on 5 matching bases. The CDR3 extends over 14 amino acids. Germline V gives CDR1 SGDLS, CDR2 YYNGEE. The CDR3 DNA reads TGTGCCAGCAACGTACGGGGTCGCACAGATACGCAGTATTTT. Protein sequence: CASNVRGRTDTQYF.

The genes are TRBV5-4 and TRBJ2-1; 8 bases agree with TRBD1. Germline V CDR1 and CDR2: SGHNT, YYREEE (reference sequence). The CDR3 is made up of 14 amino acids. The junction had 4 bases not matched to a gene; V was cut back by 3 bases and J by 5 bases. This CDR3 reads CASSSRDRNNEQFF. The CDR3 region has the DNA TGTGCCAGCAGCTCCCGGGACAGGAACAATGAGCAGTTCTTC.

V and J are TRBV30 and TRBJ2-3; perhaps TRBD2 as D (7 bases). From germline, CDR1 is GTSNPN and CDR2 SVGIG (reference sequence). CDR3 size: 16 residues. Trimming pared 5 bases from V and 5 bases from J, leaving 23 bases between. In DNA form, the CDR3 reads TGTGCCTGGGGACAAGGGGGGGATACAGTAATAGATACGCAGTATTTT. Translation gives CAWGQGGDTVIDTQYF.

DNA for the CDR3: TGCAGCGTCACCACCGGGACAGGGGTCACCGGGGAGCTGTTTTTT. Protein product: CSVTTGTGVTGELFF. The rearrangement joins TRBV29-1 to TRBJ2-2, with 10 bases matching TRBD1. Germline CDR1 reads SQVTM; CDR2 reads ANQGSEA. With V trimmed by 6 bases and J by 4 bases, 8 bases remained unmatched. CDR3 length equals 15 residues.

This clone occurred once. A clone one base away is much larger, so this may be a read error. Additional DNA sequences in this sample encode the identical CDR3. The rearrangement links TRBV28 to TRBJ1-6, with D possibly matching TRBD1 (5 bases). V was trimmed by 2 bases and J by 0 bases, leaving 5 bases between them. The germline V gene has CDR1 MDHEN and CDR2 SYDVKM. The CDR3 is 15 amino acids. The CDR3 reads CASSLRGSYNSPLHF. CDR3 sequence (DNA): TGTGCCAGCAGTTTAAGGGGCTCCTATAATTCACCCCTCCACTTT.

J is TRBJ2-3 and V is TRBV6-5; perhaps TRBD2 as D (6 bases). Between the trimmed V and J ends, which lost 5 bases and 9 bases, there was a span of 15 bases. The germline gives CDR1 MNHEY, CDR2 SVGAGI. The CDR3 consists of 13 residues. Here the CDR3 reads CASSGSGEGTQYF. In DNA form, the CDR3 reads TGTGCCAGCAGTGGCTCGGGAGAAGGCACGCAGTATTTT.

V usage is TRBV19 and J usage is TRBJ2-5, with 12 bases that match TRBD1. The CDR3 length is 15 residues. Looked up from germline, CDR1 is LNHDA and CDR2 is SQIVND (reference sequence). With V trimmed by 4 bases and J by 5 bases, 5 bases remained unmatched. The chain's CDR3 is CASSTGDRGPETQYF. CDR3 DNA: TGTGCCAGTAGTACCGGGGACAGGGGGCCGGAGACCCAGTACTTC.

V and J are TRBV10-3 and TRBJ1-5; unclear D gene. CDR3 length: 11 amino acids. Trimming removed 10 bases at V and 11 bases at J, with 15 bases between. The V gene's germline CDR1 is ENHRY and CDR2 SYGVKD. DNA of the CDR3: TGTGCCAGCGACGAGGCCCCGTCCCAGCATTTT. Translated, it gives CASDEAPSQHF.

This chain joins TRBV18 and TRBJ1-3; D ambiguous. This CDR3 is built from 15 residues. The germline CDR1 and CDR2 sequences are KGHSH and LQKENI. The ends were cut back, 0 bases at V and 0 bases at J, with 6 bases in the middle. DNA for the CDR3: TGTGCCAGCTCACCACCGGAAGTCTCTGGAAACACCATATATTTT. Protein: CASSPPEVSGNTIYF.

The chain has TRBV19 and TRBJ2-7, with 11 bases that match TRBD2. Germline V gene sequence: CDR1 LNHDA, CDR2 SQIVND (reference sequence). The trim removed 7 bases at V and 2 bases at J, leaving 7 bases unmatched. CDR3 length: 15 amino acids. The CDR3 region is CASTPTSGKPYEQYF. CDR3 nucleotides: TGTGCCAGTACCCCGACTAGCGGGAAGCCCTACGAGCAGTACTTC.

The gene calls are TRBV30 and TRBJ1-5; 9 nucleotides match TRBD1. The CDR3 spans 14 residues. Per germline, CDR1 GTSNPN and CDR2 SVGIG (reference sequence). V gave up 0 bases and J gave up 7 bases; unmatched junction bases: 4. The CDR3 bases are TGTGCCTGGAGTGTTGGACAGGGGTTCCAGCCCCAGCATTTT. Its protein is CAWSVGQGFQPQHF.

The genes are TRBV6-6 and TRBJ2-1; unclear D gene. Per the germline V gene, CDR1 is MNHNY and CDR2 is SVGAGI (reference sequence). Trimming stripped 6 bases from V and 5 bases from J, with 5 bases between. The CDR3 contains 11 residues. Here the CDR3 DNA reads TGTGCCAGCAGGTCAAACAATGAGCAGTTCTTC. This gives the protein CASRSNNEQFF.

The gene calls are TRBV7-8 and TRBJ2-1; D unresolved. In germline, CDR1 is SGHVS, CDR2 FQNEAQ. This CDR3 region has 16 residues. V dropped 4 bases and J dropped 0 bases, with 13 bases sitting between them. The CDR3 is CASSSARPSSYNEQFF. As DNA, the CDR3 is TGTGCCAGCAGCTCCGCTAGGCCGAGCTCCTACAATGAGCAGTTCTTC. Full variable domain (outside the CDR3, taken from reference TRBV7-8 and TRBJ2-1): GAGVSQSPRYKVAKRGQDVALRCDPISGHVSLFWYQQALGQGPEFLTYFQNEAQLDKSGLPSDRFFAERPEGSVSTLKIQRTQQEDSAVYLCASSSARPSSYNEQFFGPGTRLTVL.

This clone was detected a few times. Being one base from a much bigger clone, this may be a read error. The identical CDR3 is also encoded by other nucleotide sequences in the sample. Written as DNA, the CDR3 is TGTGCCAGCTCACCAGACAGGGGTGGCAATCAGCCCCAGCATTTT. This sequence encodes CASSPDRGGNQPQHF. The rearrangement joins TRBV18 to TRBJ1-5; 8 bases fit TRBD1. CDR3 length equals 15 residues. The germline CDR1 and CDR2 sequences are KGHSH and LQKENI. With 2 bases clipped from V and 2 bases from J, the junction kept 2 bases outside the gene matches.

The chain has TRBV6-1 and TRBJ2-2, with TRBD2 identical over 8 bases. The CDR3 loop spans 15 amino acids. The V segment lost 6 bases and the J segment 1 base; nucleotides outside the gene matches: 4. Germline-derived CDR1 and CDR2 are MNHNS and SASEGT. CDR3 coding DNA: TGTGCCAGCAGGCCTAGCGGGCTGAACACCGGGGAGCTGTTTTTT. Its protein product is CASRPSGLNTGELFF.